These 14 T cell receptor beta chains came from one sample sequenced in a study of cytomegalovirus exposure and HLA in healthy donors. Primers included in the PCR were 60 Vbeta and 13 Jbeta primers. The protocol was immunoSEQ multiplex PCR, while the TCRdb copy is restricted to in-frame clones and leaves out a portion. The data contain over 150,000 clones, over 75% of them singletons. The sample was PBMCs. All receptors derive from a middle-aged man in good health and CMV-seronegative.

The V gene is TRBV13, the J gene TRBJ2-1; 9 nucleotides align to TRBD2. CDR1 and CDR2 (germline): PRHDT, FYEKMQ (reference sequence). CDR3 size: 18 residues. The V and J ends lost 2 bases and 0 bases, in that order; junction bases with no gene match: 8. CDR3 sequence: CASSLTGPAGGSYNEQFF. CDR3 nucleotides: TGTGCCAGCAGCTTAACCGGTCCAGCGGGGGGCTCCTACAATGAGCAGTTCTTC.

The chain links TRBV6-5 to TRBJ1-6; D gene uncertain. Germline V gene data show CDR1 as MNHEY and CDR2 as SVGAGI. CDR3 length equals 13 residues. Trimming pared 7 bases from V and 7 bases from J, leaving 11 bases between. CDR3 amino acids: CASNGGHNSPLHF. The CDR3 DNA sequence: TGTGCCAGCAACGGAGGGCACAATTCACCCCTCCACTTT.

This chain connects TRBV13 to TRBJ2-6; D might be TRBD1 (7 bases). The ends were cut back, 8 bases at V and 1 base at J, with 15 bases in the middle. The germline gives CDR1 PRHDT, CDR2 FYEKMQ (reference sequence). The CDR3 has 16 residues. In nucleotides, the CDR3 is TGTGCCAGCCGGGCAGGGGGGTTTTCTGGGGCCAACGTCCTGACTTTC. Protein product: CASRAGGFSGANVLTF. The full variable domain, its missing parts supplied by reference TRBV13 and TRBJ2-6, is AAGVIQSPRHLIKEKRETATLKCYPIPRHDTVYWYQQGPGQDPQFLISFYEKMQSDKGSIPDRFSAQQFSDYHSELNMSSLELGDSALYFCASRAGGFSGANVLTFGAGSRLTVL.

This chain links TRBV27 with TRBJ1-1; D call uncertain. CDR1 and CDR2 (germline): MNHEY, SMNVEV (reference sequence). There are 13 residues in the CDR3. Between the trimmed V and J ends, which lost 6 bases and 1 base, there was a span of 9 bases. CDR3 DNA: TGTGCCAGCAGGCCCCTACGGAACACTGAAGCTTTCTTT. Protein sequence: CASRPLRNTEAFF.

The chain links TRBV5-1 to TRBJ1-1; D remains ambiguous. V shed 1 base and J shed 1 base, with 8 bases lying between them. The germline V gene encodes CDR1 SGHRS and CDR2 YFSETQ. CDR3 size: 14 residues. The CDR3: CASSLHEQNTEAFF. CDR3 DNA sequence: TGCGCCAGCAGCTTGCATGAACAGAACACTGAAGCTTTCTTT.

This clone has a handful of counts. The CDR3 spells CASSERRGDGELFF. The CDR3 DNA reads TGTGCCAGCAGTGAACGGCGGGGGGACGGGGAGCTGTTTTTT. The chain couples TRBV6-1 to TRBJ2-2; TRBD2 matches at 8 bases. This CDR3 has 14 residues. Trimming took 2 bases from V and 7 from J; bases not matched to a gene: 3. Germline CDR1 and CDR2: MNHNS and SASEGT.

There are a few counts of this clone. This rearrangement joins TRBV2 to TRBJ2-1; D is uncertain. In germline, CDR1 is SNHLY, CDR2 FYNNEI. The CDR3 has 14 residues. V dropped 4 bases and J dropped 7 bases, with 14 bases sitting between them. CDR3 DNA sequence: TGTGCCAGCAGTGGTACACAGATTGGGAATGAGCAGTTCTTC. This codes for CASSGTQIGNEQFF.

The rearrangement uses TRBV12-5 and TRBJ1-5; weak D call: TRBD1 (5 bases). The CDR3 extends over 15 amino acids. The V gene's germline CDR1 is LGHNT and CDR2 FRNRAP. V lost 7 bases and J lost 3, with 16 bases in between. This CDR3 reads CASAWGGLNNQPQHF. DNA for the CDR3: TGTGCTAGTGCCTGGGGGGGACTAAACAATCAGCCCCAGCATTTT.

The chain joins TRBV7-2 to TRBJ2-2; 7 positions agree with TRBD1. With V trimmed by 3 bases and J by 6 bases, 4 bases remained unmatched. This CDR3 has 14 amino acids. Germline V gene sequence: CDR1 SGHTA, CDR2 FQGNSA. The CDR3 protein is CASSLYRGPGELFF. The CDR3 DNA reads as TGTGCCAGCAGCTTGTACAGGGGACCCGGGGAGCTGTTTTTT.

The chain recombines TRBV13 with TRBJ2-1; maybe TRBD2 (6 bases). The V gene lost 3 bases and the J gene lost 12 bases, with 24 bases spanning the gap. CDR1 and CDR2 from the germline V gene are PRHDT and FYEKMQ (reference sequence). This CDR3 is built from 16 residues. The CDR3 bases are TGTGCCAGCAGCTTGAACCCGGGACTCGGGAAAATGGGGCAGTTCTTC. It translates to CASSLNPGLGKMGQFF.

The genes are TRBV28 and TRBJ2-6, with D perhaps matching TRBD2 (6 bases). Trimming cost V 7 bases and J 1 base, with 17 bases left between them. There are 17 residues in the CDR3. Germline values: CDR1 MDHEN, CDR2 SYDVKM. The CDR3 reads CASNQGGPLSGANVLTF. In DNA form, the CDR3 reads TGTGCCAGCAATCAAGGAGGGCCATTGTCTGGGGCCAACGTCCTGACTTTC.

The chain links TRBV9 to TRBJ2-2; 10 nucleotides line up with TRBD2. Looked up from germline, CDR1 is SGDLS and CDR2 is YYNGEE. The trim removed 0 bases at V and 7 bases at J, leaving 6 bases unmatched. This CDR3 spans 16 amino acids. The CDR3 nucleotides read TGTGCCAGCAGCGTAGTCAGCGGGGGGGCAGGCGGGGAGCTGTTTTTT. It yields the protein CASSVVSGGAGGELFF.

CDR3 coding DNA: TGTGCCAGCAGCTTATTAGGGGTCGGAACTGAAGCTTTCTTT. Translated: CASSLLGVGTEAFF. V gene TRBV11-2 combines with J gene TRBJ1-1, with TRBD1 as a possible D gene (5 bases). The CDR3 has 14 residues. V lost 2 bases and J 5 bases, leaving 12 bases between the germline ends. Germline CDR1 reads SGHAT; CDR2 reads FQNNGV.

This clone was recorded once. Here the CDR3 DNA reads TGTGCCAGCAGCACTACGAGCGGGCAACAGACCCAGTACTTC. Translation gives CASSTTSGQQTQYF. The gene calls are TRBV6-1 and TRBJ2-5; tentative D call: TRBD2 (6 bases). The CDR3 is made up of 14 amino acids. Germline assignment: CDR1 MNHNS and CDR2 SASEGT. V was shortened by 6 bases and J by 6 bases, with 17 bases between the two germline ends.